The clone carrying this TCR beta chain has just a few counts. Its antigen is still unknown. These data belong to a study of T cells after yellow fever vaccination. Regarding the study as a whole: A minor fraction of clonotypes spanned both CD4 and CD8 compartments.

The germline gives CDR1 SQVTM, CDR2 ANQGSEA. Deletions cut 4 bases from V and 8 bases from J, with 6 bases between. CDR3 length: 10 amino acids. TCRdb reanalysed the 5' RACE reads using MiXCR and keeps one entry per CDR3 protein. The sample lists 300,000 to 400,000 distinct CDR3 sequences; around 10% were seen once. The sequence derives from a man aged 18 to 35 who received the YFV17D yellow fever vaccine. J is TRBJ2-1 and V is TRBV29-1, with D hard to call. The sample here was CD4+ T cells sorted from PBMCs, taken 45 days after the yellow fever booster vaccination. The CDR3 region is CSVGFDEQFF. The CDR3 DNA follows: TGCAGCGTTGGGTTTGATGAGCAGTTCTTC.